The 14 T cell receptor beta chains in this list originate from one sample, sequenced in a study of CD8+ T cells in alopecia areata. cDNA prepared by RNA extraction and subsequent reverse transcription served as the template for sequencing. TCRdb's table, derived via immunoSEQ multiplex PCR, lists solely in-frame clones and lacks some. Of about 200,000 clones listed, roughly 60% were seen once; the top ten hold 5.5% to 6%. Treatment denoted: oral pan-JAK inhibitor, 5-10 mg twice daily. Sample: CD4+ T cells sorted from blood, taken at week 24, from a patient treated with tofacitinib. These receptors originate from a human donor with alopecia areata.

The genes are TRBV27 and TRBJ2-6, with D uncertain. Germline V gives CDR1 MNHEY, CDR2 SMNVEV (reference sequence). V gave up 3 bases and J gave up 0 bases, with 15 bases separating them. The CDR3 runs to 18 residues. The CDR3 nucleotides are TGTGCCAGCAGTTTCCTCCAAGGACGTCTCTCTGGGGCCAACGTCCTGACTTTC. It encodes CASSFLQGRLSGANVLTF.

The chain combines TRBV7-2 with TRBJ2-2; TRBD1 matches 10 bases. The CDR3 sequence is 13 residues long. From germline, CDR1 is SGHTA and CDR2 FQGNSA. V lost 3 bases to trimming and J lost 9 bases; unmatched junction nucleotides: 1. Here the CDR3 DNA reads TGTGCCAGCAGCTTGACAGGGGGCCGGGAGCTGTTTTTT. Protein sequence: CASSLTGGRELFF.

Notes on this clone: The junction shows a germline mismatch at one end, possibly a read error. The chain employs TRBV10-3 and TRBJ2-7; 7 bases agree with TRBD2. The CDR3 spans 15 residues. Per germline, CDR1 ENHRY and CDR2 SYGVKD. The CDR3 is CASSFRRGGSYEQYF. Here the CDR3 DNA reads TGTGCCAGCAGTTTTCGGCGCGGGGGCTCCTACGAGCAGTACTTC.

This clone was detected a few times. This chain's CDR3 is CAISDYTTGGNEQFF. The CDR3 nucleotides read TGTGCCATCAGTGACTACACGACGGGAGGCAATGAGCAGTTCTTC. The chain has TRBV10-3 and TRBJ2-1, with 7 bases matching TRBD2. The CDR3 has 15 amino acids. Losses at the gene ends were 3 bases for V and 6 bases for J; bases not matched to a gene: 8. The germline V gene has CDR1 ENHRY and CDR2 SYGVKD.

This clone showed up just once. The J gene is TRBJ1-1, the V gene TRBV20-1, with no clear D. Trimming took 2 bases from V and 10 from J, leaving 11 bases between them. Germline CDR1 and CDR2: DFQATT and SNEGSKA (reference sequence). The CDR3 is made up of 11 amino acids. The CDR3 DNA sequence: TGCAGTGCTAGAAACAGCGGAGGAGCTTTCTTT. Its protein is CSARNSGGAFF.

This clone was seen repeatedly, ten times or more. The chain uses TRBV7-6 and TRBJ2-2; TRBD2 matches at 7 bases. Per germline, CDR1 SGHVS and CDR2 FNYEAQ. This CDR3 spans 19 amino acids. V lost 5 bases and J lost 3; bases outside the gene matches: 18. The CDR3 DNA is TGTGCCAGCAGCAGTTTAGGTCTACTACAGCGGGGCGACACCGGGGAGCTGTTTTTT. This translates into CASSSLGLLQRGDTGELFF.

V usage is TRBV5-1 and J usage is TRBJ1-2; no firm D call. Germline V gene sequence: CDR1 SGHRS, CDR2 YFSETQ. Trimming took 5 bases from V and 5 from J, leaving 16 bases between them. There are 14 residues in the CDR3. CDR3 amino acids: CASRWDSTLYGYTF. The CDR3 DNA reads TGCGCCAGCAGGTGGGATTCCACTTTATATGGCTACACCTTC.

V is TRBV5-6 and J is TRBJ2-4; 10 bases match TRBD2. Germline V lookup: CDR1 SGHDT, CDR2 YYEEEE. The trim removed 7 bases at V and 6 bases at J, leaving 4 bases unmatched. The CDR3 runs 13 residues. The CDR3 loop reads CASGLAGVNIQYF. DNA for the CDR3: TGTGCCAGCGGTCTAGCGGGGGTAAACATTCAGTACTTC.

CDR3 sequence: CASSHDRDKGRETQYF. The DNA for the CDR3 is TGCGCCAGCAGCCATGACCGGGACAAGGGTCGAGAGACCCAGTACTTC. This sequence joins TRBV4-1 and TRBJ2-5; TRBD1 is a possible D gene (6 bases). The germline V gene encodes CDR1 MGHRA and CDR2 YSYEKL. The CDR3 consists of 16 residues. V lost 3 bases and J 4 bases, leaving 18 bases between the germline ends.

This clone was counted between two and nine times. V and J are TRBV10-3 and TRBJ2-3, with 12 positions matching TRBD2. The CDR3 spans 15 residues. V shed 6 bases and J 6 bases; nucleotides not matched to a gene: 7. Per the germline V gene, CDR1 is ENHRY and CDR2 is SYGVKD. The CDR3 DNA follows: TGTGCCATCAGGCGACTAGCGGGGGCAACGGATACGCAGTATTTT. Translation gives CAIRRLAGATDTQYF.

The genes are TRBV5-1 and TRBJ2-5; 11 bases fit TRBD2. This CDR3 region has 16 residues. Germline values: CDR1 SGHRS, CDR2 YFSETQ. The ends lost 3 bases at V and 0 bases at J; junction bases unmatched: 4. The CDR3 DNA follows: TGCGCCAGCAGCTCATCTAGCGGGGGGCACCAAGAGACCCAGTACTTC. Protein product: CASSSSSGGHQETQYF.

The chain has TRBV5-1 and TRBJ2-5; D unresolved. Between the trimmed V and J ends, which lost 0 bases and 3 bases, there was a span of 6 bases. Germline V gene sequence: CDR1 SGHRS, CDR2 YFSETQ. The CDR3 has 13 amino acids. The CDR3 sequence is CASSLVVEETQYF. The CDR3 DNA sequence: TGCGCCAGCAGCTTGGTAGTGGAAGAGACCCAGTACTTC.

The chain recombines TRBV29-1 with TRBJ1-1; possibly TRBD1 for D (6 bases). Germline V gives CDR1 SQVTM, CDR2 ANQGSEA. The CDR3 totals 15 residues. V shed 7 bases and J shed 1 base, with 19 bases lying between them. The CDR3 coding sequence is TGCAGCGGTTTTTATCCGGGACACCGGAACACTGAAGCTTTCTTT. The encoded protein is CSGFYPGHRNTEAFF.

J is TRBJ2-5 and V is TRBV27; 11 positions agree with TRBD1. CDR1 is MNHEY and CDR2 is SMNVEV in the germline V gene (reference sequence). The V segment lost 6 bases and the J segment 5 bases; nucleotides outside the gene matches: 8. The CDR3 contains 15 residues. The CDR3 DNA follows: TGTGCCAGCAGCCCCGTGGACAGGGGGCGTGAGACCCAGTACTTC. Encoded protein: CASSPVDRGRETQYF.